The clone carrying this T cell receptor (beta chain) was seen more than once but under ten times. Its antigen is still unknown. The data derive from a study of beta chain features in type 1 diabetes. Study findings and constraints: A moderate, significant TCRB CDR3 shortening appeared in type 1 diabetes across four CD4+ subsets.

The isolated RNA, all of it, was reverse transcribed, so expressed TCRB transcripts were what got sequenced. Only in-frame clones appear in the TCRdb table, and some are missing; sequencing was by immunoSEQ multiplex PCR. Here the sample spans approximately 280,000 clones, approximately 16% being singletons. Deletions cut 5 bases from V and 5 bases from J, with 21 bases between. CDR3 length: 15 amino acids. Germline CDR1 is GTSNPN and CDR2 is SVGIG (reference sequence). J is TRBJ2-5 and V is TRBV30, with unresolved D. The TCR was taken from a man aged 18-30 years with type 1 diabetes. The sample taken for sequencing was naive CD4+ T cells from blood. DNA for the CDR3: TGTGCCTGGGGTACCACTCCAGCGAGCCGGGAGACCCAGTACTTC. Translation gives CAWGTTPASRETQYF. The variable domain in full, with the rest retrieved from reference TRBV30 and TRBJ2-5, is SQTIHQWPATLVQPVGSPLSLECTVEGTSNPNLYWYRQAAGRGLQLLFYSVGIGQISSEVPQNLSASRPQDRQFILSSKKLLLSDSGFYLCAWGTTPASRETQYFGPGTRLLVL.